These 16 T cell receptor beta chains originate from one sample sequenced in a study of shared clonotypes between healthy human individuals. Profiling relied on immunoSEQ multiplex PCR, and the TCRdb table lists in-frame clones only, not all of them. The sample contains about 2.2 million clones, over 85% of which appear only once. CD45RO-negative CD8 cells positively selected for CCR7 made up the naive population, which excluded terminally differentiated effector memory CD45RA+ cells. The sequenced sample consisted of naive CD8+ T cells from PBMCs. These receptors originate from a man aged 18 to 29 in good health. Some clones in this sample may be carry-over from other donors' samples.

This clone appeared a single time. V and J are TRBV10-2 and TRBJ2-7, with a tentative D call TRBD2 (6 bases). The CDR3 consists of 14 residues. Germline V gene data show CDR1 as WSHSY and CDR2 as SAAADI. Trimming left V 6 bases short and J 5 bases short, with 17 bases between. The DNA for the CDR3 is TGCGCCAGCAGGATTGAGTCGGGAGTGGACGAGCAGTACTTC. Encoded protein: CASRIESGVDEQYF.

In nucleotides, the CDR3 is TGTGCCAGCAGTTTATTGGGGACTAGTACTTACAATGAGCAGTTCTTC. Translation: CASSLLGTSTYNEQFF. V usage is TRBV28 and J usage is TRBJ2-1, with TRBD2 matching 8 bases. The CDR3 extends over 16 amino acids. The germline V gene encodes CDR1 MDHEN and CDR2 SYDVKM. With V trimmed by 1 base and J by 4 bases, 6 bases remained unmatched.

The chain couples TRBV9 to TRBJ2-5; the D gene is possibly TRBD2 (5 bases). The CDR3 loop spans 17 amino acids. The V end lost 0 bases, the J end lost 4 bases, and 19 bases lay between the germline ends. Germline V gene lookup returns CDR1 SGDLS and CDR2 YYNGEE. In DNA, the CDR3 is TGTGCCAGCAGCGTAGCGTCTGGCGGGCCCAGAATAGAGACCCAGTACTTC. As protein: CASSVASGGPRIETQYF. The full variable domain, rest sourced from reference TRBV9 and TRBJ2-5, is DSGVTQTPKHLITATGQRVTLRCSPRSGDLSVYWYQQSLDQGLQFLIQYYNGEERAKGNILERFSAQQFPDLHSELNLSSLELGDSALYFCASSVASGGPRIETQYFGPGTRLLVL.

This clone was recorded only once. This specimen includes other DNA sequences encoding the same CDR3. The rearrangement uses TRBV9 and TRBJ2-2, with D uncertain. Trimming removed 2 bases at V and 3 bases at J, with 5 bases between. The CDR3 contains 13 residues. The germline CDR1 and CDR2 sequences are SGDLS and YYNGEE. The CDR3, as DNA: TGTGCCAGCAGCGTGGGCCACACCGGGGAGCTGTTTTTT. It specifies CASSVGHTGELFF.

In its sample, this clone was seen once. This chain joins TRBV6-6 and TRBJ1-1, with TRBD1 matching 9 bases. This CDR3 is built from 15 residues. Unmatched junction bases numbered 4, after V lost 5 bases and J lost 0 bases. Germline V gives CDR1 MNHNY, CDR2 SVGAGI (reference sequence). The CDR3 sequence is CASSPRTGVNTEAFF. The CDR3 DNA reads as TGTGCCAGCAGTCCGAGGACAGGGGTGAACACTGAAGCTTTCTTT.

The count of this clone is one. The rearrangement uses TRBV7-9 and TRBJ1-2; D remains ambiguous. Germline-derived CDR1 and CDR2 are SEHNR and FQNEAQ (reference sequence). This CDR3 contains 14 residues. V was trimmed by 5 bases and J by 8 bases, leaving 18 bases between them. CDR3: CASSPDQTIEGYTF. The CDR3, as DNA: TGTGCCAGCAGCCCCGACCAGACAATTGAAGGCTACACCTTC.

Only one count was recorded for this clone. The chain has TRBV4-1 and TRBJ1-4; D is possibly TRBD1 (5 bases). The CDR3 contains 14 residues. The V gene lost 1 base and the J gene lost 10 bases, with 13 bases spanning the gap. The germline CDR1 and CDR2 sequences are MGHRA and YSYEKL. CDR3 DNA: TGCGCCAGCAGCCAAGGGGGGTGGGATCCAAAACTGTTTTTT. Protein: CASSQGGWDPKLFF.

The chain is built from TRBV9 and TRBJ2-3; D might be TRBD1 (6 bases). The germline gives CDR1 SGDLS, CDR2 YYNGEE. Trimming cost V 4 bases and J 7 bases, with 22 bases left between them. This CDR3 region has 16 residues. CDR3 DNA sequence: TGTGCCAGCAGCTTTCGACAGGACTCCCCATCCCATACGCAGTATTTT. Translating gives CASSFRQDSPSHTQYF.

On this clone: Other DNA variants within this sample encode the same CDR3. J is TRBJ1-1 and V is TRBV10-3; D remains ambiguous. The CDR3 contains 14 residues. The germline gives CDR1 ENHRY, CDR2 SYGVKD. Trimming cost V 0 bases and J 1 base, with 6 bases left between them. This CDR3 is CAISESWGNTEAFF. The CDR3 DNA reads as TGTGCCATCAGTGAGTCATGGGGGAACACTGAAGCTTTCTTT.

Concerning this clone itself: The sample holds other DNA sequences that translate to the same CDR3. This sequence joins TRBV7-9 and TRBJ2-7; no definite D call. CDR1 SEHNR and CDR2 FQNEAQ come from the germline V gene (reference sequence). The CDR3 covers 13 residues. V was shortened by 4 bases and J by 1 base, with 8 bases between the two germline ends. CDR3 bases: TGTGCCAGCAGCTCGACAAGTTCCTACGAGCAGTACTTC. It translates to CASSSTSSYEQYF.

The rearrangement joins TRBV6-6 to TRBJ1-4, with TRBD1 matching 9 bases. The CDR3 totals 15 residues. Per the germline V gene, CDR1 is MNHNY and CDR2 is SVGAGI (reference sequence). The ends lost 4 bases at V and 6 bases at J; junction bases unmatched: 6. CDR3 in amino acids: CASSSSGQGHEKLFF. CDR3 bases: TGTGCCAGCAGTTCGTCGGGACAGGGCCATGAAAAACTGTTTTTT.

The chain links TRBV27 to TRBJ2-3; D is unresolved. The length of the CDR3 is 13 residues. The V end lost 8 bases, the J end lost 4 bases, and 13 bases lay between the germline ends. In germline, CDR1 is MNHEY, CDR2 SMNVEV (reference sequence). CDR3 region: CASGTPYSDTQYF. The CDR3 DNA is TGTGCCAGCGGTACCCCATACTCAGATACGCAGTATTTT.

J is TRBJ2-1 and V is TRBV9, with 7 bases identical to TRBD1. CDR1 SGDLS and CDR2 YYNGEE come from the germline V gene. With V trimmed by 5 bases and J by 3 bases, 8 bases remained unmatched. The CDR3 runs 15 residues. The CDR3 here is CASSATGTVYNEQFF. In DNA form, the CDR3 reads TGTGCCAGCAGTGCAACCGGGACAGTCTACAATGAGCAGTTCTTC.

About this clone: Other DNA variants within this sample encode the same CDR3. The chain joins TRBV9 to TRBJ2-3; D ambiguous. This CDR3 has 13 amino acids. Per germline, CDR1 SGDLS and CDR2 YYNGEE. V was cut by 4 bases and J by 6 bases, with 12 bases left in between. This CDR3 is CASSPPRADTQYF. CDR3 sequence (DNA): TGTGCCAGCAGCCCCCCGAGAGCGGATACGCAGTATTTT.

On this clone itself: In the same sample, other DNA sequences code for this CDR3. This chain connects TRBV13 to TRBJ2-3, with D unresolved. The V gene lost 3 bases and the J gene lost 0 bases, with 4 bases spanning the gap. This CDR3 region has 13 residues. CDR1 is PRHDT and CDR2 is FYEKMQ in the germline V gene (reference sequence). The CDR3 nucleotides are TGTGCCAGCAGCTTGGGCAGCACAGATACGCAGTATTTT. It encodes CASSLGSTDTQYF.

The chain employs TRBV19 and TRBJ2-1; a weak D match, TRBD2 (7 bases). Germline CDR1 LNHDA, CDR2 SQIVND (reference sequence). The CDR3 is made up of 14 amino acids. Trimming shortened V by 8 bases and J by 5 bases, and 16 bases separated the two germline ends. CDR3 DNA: TGTGCCAGTGGATCGGGGGGCGCCCACAATGAGCAGTTCTTC. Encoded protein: CASGSGGAHNEQFF.